This TCR beta chain was retrieved from a study of OX40 agonist ivuxolimab in advanced cancers. As for the study in general: A mean age of 60 years, range about 20 to 90, was recorded, and roughly 80% were male. Findings and caveats of the study: The specificity for antigen of the expanded peripheral T cells was not determined.

TCRdb's table, derived via immunoSEQ multiplex PCR, lists solely in-frame clones and lacks some. Altogether approximately 63,000 clones are present, around 74% being singletons, with the ten largest covering roughly 11%. In regard to this clone: The antigen is not known.

The germline V gene has CDR1 SGHDT and CDR2 YYEEEE. V lost 0 bases and J lost 5, with 9 bases in between. This CDR3 is built from 14 residues. The chain couples TRBV5-6 to TRBJ1-5; the D is unclear. Source: CD4+ or CD8+ T cells sorted from blood, taken in a trial of the OX40 agonist ivuxolimab. The sequence was collected from an adult with an advanced solid tumor such as melanoma, head and neck, liver or kidney cancer. This CDR3 is CASSLGSVYQPQHF. The DNA of the CDR3 is TGTGCCAGCAGCTTGGGGTCCGTTTATCAGCCCCAGCATTTT. The whole variable domain, remainder taken from reference TRBV5-6 and TRBJ1-5, is DAGVTQSPTHLIKTRGQQVTLRCSPKSGHDTVSWYQQALGQGPQFIFQYYEEEERQRGNFPDRFSGHQFPNYSSELNVNALLLGDSALYLCASSLGSVYQPQHFGDGTRLSIL.